This TCR beta chain was captured by sequencing in a study of cytomegalovirus exposure and HLA in healthy donors. Study-level background: Early on, a data release was issued that held roughly 86 million unique TCRs from HLA-typed donors.

From germline, CDR1 is MDHEN and CDR2 SYDVKM. CDR3 length: 14 residues. Study-level points and caveats: Most TCR sequences were uncommon, yet certain public TCRs appeared in many donors. Follow-up analysis later connected one missense variant in DCLRE1C with trimming of TCR beta V- and J-genes.

Vbeta (60) and Jbeta (13) primers were used in the PCR. Sequencing was performed with immunoSEQ multiplex PCR; in TCRdb, only in-frame clones are kept and a portion is missing. The sample yields about 270,000 clones, 86% seen once. With respect to this clone: Its antigen is still unknown.

V is TRBV28 and J is TRBJ2-5, with D unclear. TRBJ2-7 matches the DNA end more closely, so the J call is doubtful. This clonotype originated in a man aged 35-49 years in good health and CMV-seropositive. Source material: PBMCs. The CDR3 loop reads CASTISGRKYEQYF. The CDR3 DNA reads TGTGCCAGCACTATCTCCGGTCGAAAATACGAGCAGTACTTC.